A single sample is the source of the 7 T cell receptor beta chains below, sequenced in a study of blood T cell repertoires in COVID-19. Sequencing was performed with immunoSEQ multiplex PCR; in TCRdb, only in-frame clones are kept and a portion is missing. Of some 260,000 clones listed, 75% to 90% are singletons. The sample taken for sequencing was peripheral blood. These receptor sequences come from a woman aged 70 to 79 with COVID-19, enrolled during active disease.

This clone has only one observation. The chain recombines TRBV6-1 with TRBJ1-2; possibly TRBD1 for D (6 bases). The V gene lost 2 bases and the J gene lost 7 bases, with 17 bases spanning the gap. The CDR3 is 15 residues long. CDR1 is MNHNS, CDR2 SASEGT, per germline. CDR3 residues: CASSEPNRGAFGYTF. The CDR3 nucleotides are TGTGCCAGCAGTGAACCCAATCGGGGGGCTTTTGGCTACACCTTC.

The V call is TRBV27, the J call TRBJ2-7; D remains unclear. The length of the CDR3 is 12 residues. The V end lost 1 base, the J end lost 3 bases, and 4 bases lay between the germline ends. Looked up from germline, CDR1 is MNHEY and CDR2 is SMNVEV (reference sequence). The chain's CDR3 is CASSLFIYEQYF. DNA of the CDR3: TGTGCCAGCAGTTTATTTATCTACGAGCAGTACTTC.

The rearrangement links TRBV18 to TRBJ2-1, with 8 bases matching TRBD2. This CDR3 is 18 amino acids long. The germline CDR1 and CDR2 sequences are KGHSH and LQKENI. Trimming removed 4 bases from V and 7 bases from J; junction bases left unmatched: 18. The CDR3 reads CASSRSVVVERERNEQFF. For the CDR3, the DNA is TGTGCCAGCTCACGGTCAGTGGTAGTCGAGCGGGAGAGGAATGAGCAGTTCTTC.

The chain joins TRBV7-3 to TRBJ2-3, with 8 bases that match TRBD1. This CDR3 has 16 residues. Germline assignment: CDR1 SGHTA and CDR2 FQGTGA. V lost 2 bases, J lost 3 bases, and 7 bases stayed unmatched. CDR3 nucleotide sequence: TGTGCCAGCAGCTTAGGTCAGGGGGCTTTTACAGATACGCAGTATTTT. As protein: CASSLGQGAFTDTQYF.

The chain couples TRBV6-5 to TRBJ2-7; possibly TRBD1 for D (6 bases). Germline CDR1 MNHEY, CDR2 SVGAGI. Trimming left V 0 bases short and J 2 bases short, with 8 bases between. CDR3 length equals 14 residues. CDR3 nucleotide sequence: TGTGCCAGCAGTTACTCTAGGACAGCCTACGAGCAGTACTTC. Translated, it gives CASSYSRTAYEQYF.

The chain joins TRBV3-1 (or the pseudogene TRBV3-2) to TRBJ2-7; tentatively, D is TRBD1 (5 bases). Trimming shortened V by 1 base and J by 0 bases, and 7 bases separated the two germline ends. This CDR3 contains 14 residues. The germline CDR1 and CDR2 sequences are LGHDT and YNNKEL (reference sequence). DNA of the CDR3: TGTGCCAGCAGCCAAGCAACAGGCTCCTACGAGCAGTACTTC. This encodes CASSQATGSYEQYF.

V gene TRBV5-5 combines with J gene TRBJ2-7; D is ambiguous. CDR3 length: 16 residues. V was clipped by 5 bases and J by 0 bases, with 18 bases between them. Per germline, CDR1 SGHKS and CDR2 YYEKEE (reference sequence). CDR3 in amino acids: CASSSSHLSRSYEQYF. The CDR3 DNA reads as TGTGCCAGCAGTTCCTCCCATTTATCGCGCTCCTACGAGCAGTACTTC.